This T cell receptor beta chain was documented in a study of blood T cell repertoires in COVID-19. Study details: Specimens from acute and convalescent COVID-19 originated in the United States, Italy and Spain. Sources were T cells, B-cell-depleted T cells, or PBMCs; the material itself was cDNA or gDNA.

A word on this clone: Other nucleotide sequences from this sample produce the same CDR3.

Original processing methods: Counts of nucleated cells, estimated from reference gene primer amplification, were obtained. Only in-frame clones appear in the TCRdb table, and some are missing; sequencing was by immunoSEQ multiplex PCR. That table supplies the V and J calls and clone size; D and trimming were determined from the DNA. In the table there are fewer than 500,000 clones, 86% of which are singletons. Per germline, CDR1 MGHRA and CDR2 YSYEKL. V lost 5 bases, J lost 3 bases, and 4 bases stayed unmatched. This CDR3 has 13 amino acids. Sequencing was performed on peripheral blood. The clonotype originates from a woman in her 30s with active or convalescent COVID-19. This sequence joins TRBV4-1 and TRBJ2-7; 7 positions match TRBD2. Here the CDR3 DNA reads TGCGCCAGCAGCAGGGGACTAAACTACGAGCAGTACTTC. Translated: CASSRGLNYEQYF.